This TCR beta chain was sequenced in a study of blood T cell repertoires in COVID-19. The CDR3 consists of 16 residues. V shed 1 base and J shed 0 bases, with 9 bases lying between them. CDR1 is KGHDR, CDR2 SFDVKD, per germline. Sequenced by immunoSEQ multiplex PCR; TCRdb stores in-frame clones only, minus some. The profile shows about 140,000 clones, around 73% of them singletons. The source material was peripheral blood. The TCR was taken from a woman between 50 and 59 years old with active or convalescent COVID-19. The chain couples TRBV24-1 to TRBJ1-3; D call uncertain. This CDR3 reads CATSDFPGSSGNTIYF. DNA of the CDR3: TGTGCCACCAGTGATTTCCCAGGTTCCTCTGGAAACACCATATATTTT.